This TCR beta chain comes out of a study of blood T cell repertoires in COVID-19. Germline lookup yields CDR1 LNHDA and CDR2 SQIVND (reference sequence). The V end was cut by 5 bases, the J end by 0 bases, with 14 bases between. This CDR3 spans 16 amino acids. Sequencing used immunoSEQ multiplex PCR; TCRdb keeps in-frame clones, though not all of them. The profile covers roughly 350,000 clones, with more than 85% appearing a single time and roughly 18% taken by the ten largest. The genes are TRBV19 and TRBJ1-3; possible D gene TRBD1, 5 bases. The clonotype comes from a woman in her twenties or thirties who had recovered from COVID-19. The sample taken for sequencing was PBMCs or T cells enriched from blood (not recorded which). The CDR3 is CASSLNYRTSGNTIYF. DNA for the CDR3: TGTGCCAGTAGTCTAAATTACAGGACCTCTGGAAACACCATATATTTT.